This TCR beta chain was identified in a study of identical twins. The sample holds many counts of this clonotype. Its specificity is unknown. General study points: There was an excess of low generation probability in the out-of-frame alpha sequences that twins shared. Twin sharing of out-of-frame TCR alpha was underestimated by models in monozygotic pairs. In beta out-of-frame sequences, the excess sharing between twins was weaker. It was cross-sectional statistical analysis, not following the same donors, that the conclusions relied on.

Germline V gene data show CDR1 as SGHVS and CDR2 as FQNEAQ. The CDR3 length is 16 residues. V gave up 1 base and J gave up 5 bases; unmatched junction bases: 8. Each CDR3 protein gets one entry after TCRdb re-called the 5' RACE reads with MiXCR. Among 150,000 or so distinct CDR3 sequences, approximately 3.5% were seen once, and the ten largest hold 8.1%. Sequenced material: memory T cells sorted from blood. The chain joins TRBV7-8 to TRBJ2-1; TRBD2 agrees at 7 bases. This receptor was obtained from a man aged 18-30 years in good health. Here the CDR3 reads CASSLVPPLAHNEQFF. CDR3 nucleotide sequence: TGTGCCAGCAGCTTAGTCCCGCCACTAGCGCACAATGAGCAGTTCTTC.